This entry is about one T cell receptor beta chain. The antigen is not known. The sample comes from a study of T cell responses to AZD1222 COVID-19 vaccine. Study-level results: Once two AZD1222 doses were given, Spike-specific TCR breadth and depth went up.

Clones were read by immunoSEQ multiplex PCR, and TCRdb kept only the in-frame ones, dropping some. Altogether some 120,000 clones are present, approximately 86% being singletons, with the ten largest covering less than 15%. Germline CDR1 is SGHTA and CDR2 is FQGTGA. The CDR3 loop spans 15 amino acids. The V gene end was trimmed by 5 bases and the J gene end by 1 base; junction bases not matched to a gene: 7. Sequenced material: peripheral blood, taken on day 0 of AZD1222 vaccination. The sequence derives from an adult in good health. The chain employs TRBV7-3 and TRBJ1-1; 7 nucleotides agree with TRBD1. This CDR3 is CASSRTGEANTEAFF. CDR3 nucleotides: TGTGCCAGCAGCAGAACAGGGGAGGCGAACACTGAAGCTTTCTTT.